The clone carrying this TCR beta chain occurred a few times. Per germline, CDR1 DFQATT and CDR2 SNEGSKA (reference sequence). V was trimmed by 6 bases and J by 5 bases, leaving 7 bases between them. CDR3 length: 10 residues. These data are taken from a study of response to subunit inactivated influenza vaccine. MiXCR was run by TCRdb on the RT-PCR reads, yielding one entry per CDR3 protein. The sample gives some 520,000 distinct CDR3 sequences, approximately 15% of which show up once; approximately 3% is in the top ten. This TCR was sampled from a man aged 45-69 years who received an inactivated influenza vaccine. V gene TRBV20-1 combines with J gene TRBJ1-1; a possible D gene is TRBD1 (5 bases). Here the sequenced sample was CD4+ T cells sorted from PBMCs, taken around 25 months after vaccination. Here the CDR3 reads CSAGGTEAFF. As DNA, the CDR3 is TGCAGTGCGGGGGGTACTGAAGCTTTCTTT.